This T cell receptor beta chain was found in a study of shared clonotypes between healthy human individuals. Looking at the study overall: Used for every donor were three CD4 naive, three CD4 memory, two CD8 naive and one CD8 memory plate. Notes on the study in general: It was only blood that was sampled, and tissue repertoires likely differ. On the whole, naive subsets had larger estimated richness than memory subsets had.

Of note for this clone: Antigen: not known.

Sequencing was performed with immunoSEQ multiplex PCR; in TCRdb, only in-frame clones are kept and a portion is missing. The top ten clones hold approximately 0.39% of a sample with a few million clones, 85% to 95% of them seen once. After removal of 6 bases from V and 4 bases from J, the junction contained 4 bases not matched to a gene. The CDR3 sequence is 13 residues long. Germline assignment: CDR1 ENHRY and CDR2 SYGVKD. Sample: naive CD4+ T cells from PBMCs. Subset of the sample: CD45RA+ positively selected. The rearrangement links TRBV10-3 to TRBJ2-5, with 8 bases that match TRBD2. The clonotype was recovered from a young man in good health. Some clones in this sample may be carry-over from other donors' samples. The CDR3 region has the DNA TGTGCCATCAGCCCCGCGGGGGGAGAGACCCAGTACTTC. Residues: CAISPAGGETQYF.